This TCR beta chain stems from a study of blood T cell repertoires in COVID-19. Assay used: immunoSEQ multiplex PCR; TCRdb lists only in-frame clones, some missing. The data show just under 250,000 clones, about 89% seen once. The sequencing input was PBMCs or T cells enriched from blood (not recorded which). The TCR was taken from a woman in her thirties who had recovered from COVID-19.

In DNA, the CDR3 is TGTGCCAGCAGAGGGGGAACGGGGAGCAGCTCCTATAATTCACCCCTCCACTTT. Protein: CASRGGTGSSSYNSPLHF. The V gene is TRBV2, the J gene TRBJ1-6, with D perhaps matching TRBD1 (6 bases). This CDR3 is built from 18 residues. CDR1 is SNHLY, CDR2 FYNNEI, per germline. Trimming took off 6 bases at V and 0 bases at J, with 18 bases between the two ends.